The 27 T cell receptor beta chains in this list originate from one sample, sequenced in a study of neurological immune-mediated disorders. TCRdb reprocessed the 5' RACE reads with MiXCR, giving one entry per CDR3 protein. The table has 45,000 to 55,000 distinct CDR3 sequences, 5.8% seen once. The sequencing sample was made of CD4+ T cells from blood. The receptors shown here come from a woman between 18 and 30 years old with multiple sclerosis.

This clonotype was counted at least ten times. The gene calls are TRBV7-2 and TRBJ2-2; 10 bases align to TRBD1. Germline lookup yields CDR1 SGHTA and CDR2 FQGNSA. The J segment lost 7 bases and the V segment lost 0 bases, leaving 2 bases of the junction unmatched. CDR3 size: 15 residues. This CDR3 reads CASSLAGTGVGELFF. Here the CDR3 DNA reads TGTGCCAGCAGCTTAGCCGGGACAGGGGTCGGGGAGCTGTTTTTT.

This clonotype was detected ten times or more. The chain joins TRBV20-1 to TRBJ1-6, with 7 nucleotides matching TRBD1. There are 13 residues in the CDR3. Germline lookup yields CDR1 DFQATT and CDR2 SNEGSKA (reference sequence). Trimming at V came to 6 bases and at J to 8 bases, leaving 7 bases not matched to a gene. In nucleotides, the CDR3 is TGCAGTGCCACACGGACAGGAGATTCACCCCTCCACTTT. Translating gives CSATRTGDSPLHF.

This CDR3 is CAISQGPSSYNEQFF. The DNA of the CDR3 is TGTGCCATCAGCCAGGGTCCCAGCTCCTACAATGAGCAGTTCTTC. The rearrangement links TRBV10-3 to TRBJ2-1; the D gene is possibly TRBD1 (5 bases). V lost 6 bases and J 0 bases, leaving 12 bases between the germline ends. Germline V lookup: CDR1 ENHRY, CDR2 SYGVKD. CDR3 length equals 15 residues.

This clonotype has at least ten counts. The CDR3 loop is CASSLGLAKNIQYF. CDR3 bases: TGTGCCAGCAGTTTGGGTCTAGCCAAAAACATTCAGTACTTC. The chain couples TRBV12-3 or TRBV12-4 to TRBJ2-4; D is ambiguous. Trimming pared 3 bases from V and 0 bases from J, leaving 6 bases between. This CDR3 has 14 residues.

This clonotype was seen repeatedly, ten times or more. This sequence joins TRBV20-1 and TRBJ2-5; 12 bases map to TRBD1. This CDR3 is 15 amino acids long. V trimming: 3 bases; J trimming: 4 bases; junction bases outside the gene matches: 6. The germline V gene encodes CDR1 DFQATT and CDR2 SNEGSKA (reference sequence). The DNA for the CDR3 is TGCAGTGCTAGGGGGACAGGGGGCTCTCGAGAGACCCAGTACTTC. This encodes CSARGTGGSRETQYF.

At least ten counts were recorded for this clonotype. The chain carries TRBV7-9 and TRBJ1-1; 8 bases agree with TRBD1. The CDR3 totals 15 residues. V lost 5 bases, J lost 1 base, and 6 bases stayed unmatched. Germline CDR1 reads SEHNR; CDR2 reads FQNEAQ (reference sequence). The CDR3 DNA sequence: TGTGCCAGCAGCCCAGGGGACAGGCAGAACACTGAAGCTTTCTTT. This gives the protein CASSPGDRQNTEAFF.

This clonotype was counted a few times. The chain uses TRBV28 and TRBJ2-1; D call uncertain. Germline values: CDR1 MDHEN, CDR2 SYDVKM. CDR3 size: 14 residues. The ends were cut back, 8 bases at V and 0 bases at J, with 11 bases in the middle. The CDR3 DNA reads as TGTGCCAGCGAGACTGAAAGCTCCTACAATGAGCAGTTCTTC. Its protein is CASETESSYNEQFF.

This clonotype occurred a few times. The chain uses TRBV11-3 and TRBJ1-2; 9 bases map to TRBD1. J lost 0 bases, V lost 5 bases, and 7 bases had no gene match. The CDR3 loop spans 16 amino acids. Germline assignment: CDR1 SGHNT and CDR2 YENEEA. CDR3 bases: TGTGCCAGCAGCCAAAGACAGGGGGGAGCTAACTATGGCTACACCTTC. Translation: CASSQRQGGANYGYTF.

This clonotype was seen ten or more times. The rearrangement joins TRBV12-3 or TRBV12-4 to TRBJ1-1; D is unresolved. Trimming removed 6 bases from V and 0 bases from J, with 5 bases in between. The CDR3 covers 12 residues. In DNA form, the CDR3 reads TGTGCCAGCAGAGTGATGAACACTGAAGCTTTCTTT. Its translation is CASRVMNTEAFF.

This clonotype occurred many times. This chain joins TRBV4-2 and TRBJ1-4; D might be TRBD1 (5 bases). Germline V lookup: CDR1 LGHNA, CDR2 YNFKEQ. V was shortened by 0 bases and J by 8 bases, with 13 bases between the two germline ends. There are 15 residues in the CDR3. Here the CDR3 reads CASSQEDGWGEKLFF. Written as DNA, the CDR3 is TGTGCCAGCAGCCAAGAAGATGGCTGGGGCGAAAAACTGTTTTTT.

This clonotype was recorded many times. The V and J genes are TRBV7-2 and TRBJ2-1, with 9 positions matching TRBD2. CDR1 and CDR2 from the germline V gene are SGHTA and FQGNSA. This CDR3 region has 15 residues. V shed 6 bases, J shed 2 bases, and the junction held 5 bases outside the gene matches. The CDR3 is CASRYGTSPYNEQFF. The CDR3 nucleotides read TGTGCCAGCAGATACGGGACTAGCCCCTACAATGAGCAGTTCTTC.

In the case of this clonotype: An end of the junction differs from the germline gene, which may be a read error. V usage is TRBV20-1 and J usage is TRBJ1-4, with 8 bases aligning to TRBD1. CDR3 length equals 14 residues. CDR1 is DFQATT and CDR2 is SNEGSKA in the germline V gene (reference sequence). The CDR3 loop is CSAGGQGAKEKLFF. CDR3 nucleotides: TGCAGTGCCGGGGGGCAGGGGGCTAAAGAAAAACTGTTTTTT.

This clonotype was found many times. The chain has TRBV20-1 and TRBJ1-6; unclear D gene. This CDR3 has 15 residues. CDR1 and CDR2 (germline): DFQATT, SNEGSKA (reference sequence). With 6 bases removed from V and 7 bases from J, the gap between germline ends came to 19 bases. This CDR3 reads CSAAPLPGYNSPLHF. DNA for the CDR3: TGCAGTGCCGCCCCCTTACCCGGGTACAATTCACCCCTCCACTTT.

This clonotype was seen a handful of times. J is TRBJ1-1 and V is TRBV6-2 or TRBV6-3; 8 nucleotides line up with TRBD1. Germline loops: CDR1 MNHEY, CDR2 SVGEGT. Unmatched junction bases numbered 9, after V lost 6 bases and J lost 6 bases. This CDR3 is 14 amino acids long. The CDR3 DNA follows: TGTGCCAGCAGGGCGACAGGGGTTTATTCTGAAGCTTTCTTT. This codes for CASRATGVYSEAFF.

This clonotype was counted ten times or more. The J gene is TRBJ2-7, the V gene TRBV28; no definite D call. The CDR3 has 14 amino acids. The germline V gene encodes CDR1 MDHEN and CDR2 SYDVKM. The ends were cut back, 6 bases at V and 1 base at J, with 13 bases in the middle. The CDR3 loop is CASRERQSSYEQYF. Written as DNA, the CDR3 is TGTGCCAGCAGGGAACGGCAGAGTTCCTACGAGCAGTACTTC.

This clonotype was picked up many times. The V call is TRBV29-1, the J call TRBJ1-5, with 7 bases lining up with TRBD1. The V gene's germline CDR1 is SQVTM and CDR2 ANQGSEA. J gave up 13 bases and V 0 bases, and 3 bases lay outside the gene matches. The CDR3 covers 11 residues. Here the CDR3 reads CSVEDATGQHF. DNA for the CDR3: TGCAGCGTTGAAGATGCGACAGGGCAGCATTTT.

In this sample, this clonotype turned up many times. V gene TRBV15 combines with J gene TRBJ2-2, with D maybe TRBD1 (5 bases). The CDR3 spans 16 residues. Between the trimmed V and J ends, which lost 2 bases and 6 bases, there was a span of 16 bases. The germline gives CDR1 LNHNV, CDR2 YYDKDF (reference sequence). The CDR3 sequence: CATSRNQGDWAGELFF. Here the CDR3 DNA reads TGTGCCACCAGCAGAAACCAAGGGGATTGGGCCGGGGAGCTGTTTTTT.

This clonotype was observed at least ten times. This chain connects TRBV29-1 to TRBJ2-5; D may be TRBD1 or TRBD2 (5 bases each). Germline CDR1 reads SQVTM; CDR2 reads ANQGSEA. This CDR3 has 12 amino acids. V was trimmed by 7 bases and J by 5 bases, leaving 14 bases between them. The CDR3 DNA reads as TGCAGCGCGATCCGGGGCGGCGAGACCCAGTACTTC. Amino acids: CSAIRGGETQYF. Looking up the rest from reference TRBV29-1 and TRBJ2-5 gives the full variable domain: SAVISQKPSRDICQRGTSLTIQCQVDSQVTMMFWYRQQPGQSLTLIATANQGSEATYESGFVIDKFPISRPNLTFSTLTVSNMSPEDSSIYLCSAIRGGETQYFGPGTRLLVL.

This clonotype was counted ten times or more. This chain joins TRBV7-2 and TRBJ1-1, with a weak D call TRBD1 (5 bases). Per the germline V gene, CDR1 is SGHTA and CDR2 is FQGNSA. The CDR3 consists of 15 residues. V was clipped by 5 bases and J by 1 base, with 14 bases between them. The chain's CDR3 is CASSAGNRWNTEAFF. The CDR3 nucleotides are TGTGCCAGCAGCGCCGGTAACAGGTGGAACACTGAAGCTTTCTTT.

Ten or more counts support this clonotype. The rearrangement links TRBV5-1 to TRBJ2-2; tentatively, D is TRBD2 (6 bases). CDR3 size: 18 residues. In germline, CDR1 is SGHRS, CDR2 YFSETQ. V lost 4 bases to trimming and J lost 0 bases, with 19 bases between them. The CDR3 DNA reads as TGCGCCAGCAGCGTCTACCGGGACTCCTTATCGAACACCGGGGAGCTGTTTTTT. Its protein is CASSVYRDSLSNTGELFF.

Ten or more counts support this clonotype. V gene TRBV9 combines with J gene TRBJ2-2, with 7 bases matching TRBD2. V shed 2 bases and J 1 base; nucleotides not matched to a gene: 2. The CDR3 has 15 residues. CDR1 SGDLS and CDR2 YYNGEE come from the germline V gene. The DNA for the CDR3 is TGTGCCAGCAGCGTGACGGGGGGGAACACCGGGGAGCTGTTTTTT. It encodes CASSVTGGNTGELFF. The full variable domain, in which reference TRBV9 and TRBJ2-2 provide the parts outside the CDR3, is DSGVTQTPKHLITATGQRVTLRCSPRSGDLSVYWYQQSLDQGLQFLIQYYNGEERAKGNILERFSAQQFPDLHSELNLSSLELGDSALYFCASSVTGGNTGELFFGEGSRLTVL.

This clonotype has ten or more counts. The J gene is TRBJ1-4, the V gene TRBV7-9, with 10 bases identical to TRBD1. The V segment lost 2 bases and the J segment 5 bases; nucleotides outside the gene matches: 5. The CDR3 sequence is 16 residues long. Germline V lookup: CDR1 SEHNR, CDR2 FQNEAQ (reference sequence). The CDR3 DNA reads TGTGCCAGCAGCTTAATGGGGACAGGGGAGAATGAAAAACTGTTTTTT. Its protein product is CASSLMGTGENEKLFF.

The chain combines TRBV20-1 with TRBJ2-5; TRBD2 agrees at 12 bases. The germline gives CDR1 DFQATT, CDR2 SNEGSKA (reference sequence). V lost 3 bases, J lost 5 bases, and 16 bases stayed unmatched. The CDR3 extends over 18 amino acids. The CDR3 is CSARTRRLAGARWETQYF. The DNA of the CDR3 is TGCAGTGCTAGGACCCGGAGACTAGCGGGGGCCCGATGGGAGACCCAGTACTTC.

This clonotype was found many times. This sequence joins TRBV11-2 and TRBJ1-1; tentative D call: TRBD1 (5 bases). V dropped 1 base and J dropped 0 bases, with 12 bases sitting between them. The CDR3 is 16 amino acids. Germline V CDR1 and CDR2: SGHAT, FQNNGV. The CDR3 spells CASSLGVGTVNTEAFF. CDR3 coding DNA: TGTGCCAGCAGCTTAGGCGTAGGGACGGTGAACACTGAAGCTTTCTTT. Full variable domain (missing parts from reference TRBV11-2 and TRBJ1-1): EAGVAQSPRYKIIEKRQSVAFWCNPISGHATLYWYQQILGQGPKLLIQFQNNGVVDDSQLPKDRFSAERLKGVDSTLKIQPAKLEDSAVYLCASSLGVGTVNTEAFFGQGTRLTVV.

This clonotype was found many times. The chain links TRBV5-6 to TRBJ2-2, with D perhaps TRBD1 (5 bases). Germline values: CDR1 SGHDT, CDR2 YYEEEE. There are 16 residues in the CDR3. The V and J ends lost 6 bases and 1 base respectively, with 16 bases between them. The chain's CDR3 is CASMLGSGRNTGELFF. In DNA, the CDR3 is TGTGCCAGCATGCTAGGTTCAGGGCGGAACACCGGGGAGCTGTTTTTT.

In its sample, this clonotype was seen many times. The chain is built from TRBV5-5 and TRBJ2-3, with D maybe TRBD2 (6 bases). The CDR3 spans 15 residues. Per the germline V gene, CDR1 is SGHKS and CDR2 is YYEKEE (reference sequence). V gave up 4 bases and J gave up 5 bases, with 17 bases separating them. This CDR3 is CASSLRSGGKDTQYF. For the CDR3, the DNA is TGTGCCAGCAGCCTACGTAGTGGGGGGAAAGATACGCAGTATTTT.

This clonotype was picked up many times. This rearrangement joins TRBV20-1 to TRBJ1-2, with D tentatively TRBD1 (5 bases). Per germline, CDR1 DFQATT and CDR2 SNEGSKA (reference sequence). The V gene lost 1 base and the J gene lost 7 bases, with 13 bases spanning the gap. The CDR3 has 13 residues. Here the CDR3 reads CSARGGREAGYTF. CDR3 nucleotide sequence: TGCAGTGCTAGAGGTGGCAGGGAGGCTGGCTACACCTTC.